One sample yielded the 16 T cell receptor beta chains listed below, sequenced in a study of T cell responses to AZD1222 COVID-19 vaccine. TCRdb keeps only in-frame clones here, not all; method: immunoSEQ multiplex PCR. The sample carries about 100,000 clones, 87% recorded once. Sample: peripheral blood, taken 28 days after the second AZD1222 dose. The receptor set was obtained from an adult who received the AZD1222 COVID-19 vaccine.

V and J are TRBV5-5 and TRBJ1-1; D ambiguous. Germline V gives CDR1 SGHKS, CDR2 YYEKEE (reference sequence). The length of the CDR3 is 11 residues. The V gene lost 0 bases and the J gene lost 8 bases, with 5 bases spanning the gap. The DNA for the CDR3 is TGTGCCAGCAGCTTGGCCATAGAAGCTTTCTTT. It yields the protein CASSLAIEAFF.

The chain couples TRBV19 to TRBJ2-1, with D possibly TRBD1 on 5 matching bases. CDR3 length equals 16 residues. V was clipped by 5 bases and J by 4 bases, with 18 bases between them. Germline assignment: CDR1 LNHDA and CDR2 SQIVND (reference sequence). The chain's CDR3 is CASSPPGRALYNEQFF. In nucleotides, the CDR3 is TGTGCCAGTAGTCCCCCGGGCAGGGCCCTTTACAATGAGCAGTTCTTC.

This rearrangement joins TRBV2 to TRBJ2-2; 7 positions agree with TRBD1. Germline lookup yields CDR1 SNHLY and CDR2 FYNNEI. The CDR3 runs to 14 residues. Trimming took 8 bases from V and 7 from J; bases not matched to a gene: 10. CDR3 in DNA: TGTGCCAGCGAGAGGGGGCTGGGTATCGGGGAGCTGTTTTTT. Protein: CASERGLGIGELFF.

The chain couples TRBV7-8 to TRBJ2-2; D unclear. The CDR3 contains 13 residues. The V gene lost 5 bases and the J gene lost 1 base, with 5 bases spanning the gap. Germline values: CDR1 SGHVS, CDR2 FQNEAQ. The DNA for the CDR3 is TGTGCCAGCAGCCCAGTGAACACCGGGGAGCTGTTTTTT. As protein: CASSPVNTGELFF.

The genes are TRBV7-6 and TRBJ2-2; D might be TRBD1 (6 bases). The germline V gene encodes CDR1 SGHVS and CDR2 FNYEAQ. The CDR3 runs 17 residues. The ends were cut back, 5 bases at V and 1 base at J, with 17 bases in the middle. The DNA of the CDR3 is TGTGCCAGCAGCCCCGGGGCGGGCAGGGGGAACACCGGGGAGCTGTTTTTT. Residues: CASSPGAGRGNTGELFF. Full variable domain (outside the CDR3, taken from reference TRBV7-6 and TRBJ2-2): GAGVSQSPRYKVTKRGQDVALRCDPISGHVSLYWYRQALGQGPEFLTYFNYEAQQDKSGLPNDRFSAERPEGSISTLTIQRTEQRDSAMYRCASSPGAGRGNTGELFFGEGSRLTVL.

The count of this clone is one. This chain links TRBV7-6 with TRBJ2-3; the match to TRBD1 covers 7 bases. The CDR3 has 14 amino acids. J was trimmed by 3 bases and V by 5 bases; bases with no gene match: 5. CDR1 SGHVS and CDR2 FNYEAQ come from the germline V gene. The CDR3 protein is CASSNRGRTDTQYF. The DNA of the CDR3 is TGTGCCAGCAGCAACAGGGGAAGGACAGATACGCAGTATTTT.

The chain employs TRBV5-4 and TRBJ2-7; unclear D gene. Germline CDR1 and CDR2: SGHNT and YYREEE (reference sequence). This CDR3 contains 14 residues. V gave up 4 bases and J gave up 5 bases, with 16 bases separating them. The CDR3: CASSARGRTHEQYF. The CDR3 DNA reads as TGTGCCAGCAGCGCCAGAGGAAGAACGCACGAGCAGTACTTC. The full variable domain, completed using reference TRBV5-4 and TRBJ2-7, is ETGVTQSPTHLIKTRGQQVTLRCSSQSGHNTVSWYQQALGQGPQFIFQYYREEENGRGNFPPRFSGLQFPNYSSELNVNALELDDSALYLCASSARGRTHEQYFGPGTRLTVT.

The V and J genes are TRBV5-4 and TRBJ2-1, with D perhaps TRBD1 (6 bases). Trimming cost V 0 bases and J 0 bases, with 7 bases left between them. Per germline, CDR1 SGHNT and CDR2 YYREEE (reference sequence). The CDR3 covers 15 residues. CDR3 DNA: TGTGCCAGCAGCTTGGGGGACATCTCCTACAATGAGCAGTTCTTC. This sequence encodes CASSLGDISYNEQFF.

The chain combines TRBV5-1 with TRBJ1-2; a possible D gene is TRBD1 (5 bases). The germline V and J ends were trimmed by 2 bases and 4 bases, with 9 bases remaining between them. In germline, CDR1 is SGHRS, CDR2 YFSETQ. CDR3 size: 13 residues. Here the CDR3 DNA reads TGCGCCAGCAGCTTTGACAGCGGCTATGGCTACACCTTC. This encodes CASSFDSGYGYTF.

J is TRBJ1-5 and V is TRBV11-2; maybe TRBD1 (5 bases). Germline V CDR1 and CDR2: SGHAT, FQNNGV. The V end was cut by 10 bases, the J end by 3 bases, with 10 bases between. This CDR3 is built from 12 residues. For the CDR3, the DNA is TGTGCCATTGACAGATCCAATCAGCCCCAGCATTTT. Amino acids: CAIDRSNQPQHF.

Worth noting for this clone: Other DNA sequences from this sample encode an identical CDR3 as well. The chain recombines TRBV29-1 with TRBJ1-5; no firm D call. The germline CDR1 and CDR2 sequences are SQVTM and ANQGSEA. The V gene lost 4 bases and the J gene lost 0 bases, with 4 bases spanning the gap. The CDR3 extends over 12 amino acids. This CDR3 reads CSVAGSNQPQHF. The CDR3 coding sequence is TGCAGCGTTGCAGGTAGCAATCAGCCCCAGCATTTT.

The chain uses TRBV6-5 and TRBJ1-1; D not resolved. Germline lookup yields CDR1 MNHEY and CDR2 SVGAGI. V lost 2 bases and J lost 7, with 14 bases in between. The CDR3 consists of 14 residues. CDR3 sequence (DNA): TGTGCCAGCAGTTACCCAGGCCAGGAGGTTGAAGCTTTCTTT. Translated, it gives CASSYPGQEVEAFF.

This clone occurred once. V is TRBV29-1 and J is TRBJ1-1; D is uncertain. Trimming removed 3 bases from V and 1 base from J, with 9 bases in between. Per the germline V gene, CDR1 is SQVTM and CDR2 is ANQGSEA. CDR3 length: 13 residues. The CDR3 loop reads CSVESTENTEAFF. CDR3 sequence (DNA): TGCAGCGTTGAGTCCACAGAGAACACTGAAGCTTTCTTT.

The chain has TRBV7-9 and TRBJ2-7; D gene uncertain. Germline CDR1 is SEHNR and CDR2 is FQNEAQ (reference sequence). This CDR3 is 11 amino acids long. Deletions cut 4 bases from V and 8 bases from J, with 9 bases between. CDR3 residues: CASSSTEKQYF. The CDR3 region has the DNA TGTGCCAGCAGCTCTACTGAGAAGCAGTACTTC.

This chain links TRBV6-5 with TRBJ1-2; D call uncertain. With 2 bases removed from V and 8 bases from J, the gap between germline ends came to 12 bases. The CDR3 is 13 amino acids. CDR1 and CDR2 (germline): MNHEY, SVGAGI. The CDR3 here is CASSYLTDLGYTF. The CDR3 DNA follows: TGTGCCAGCAGTTACCTAACTGACCTCGGCTACACCTTC.

V gene TRBV12-3 or TRBV12-4 combines with J gene TRBJ2-7; 9 bases fit TRBD1. The CDR3 sequence is 13 residues long. After removal of 4 bases from V and 7 bases from J, the junction contained 5 bases not matched to a gene. The CDR3 is CASSSQTGGEQYF. DNA of the CDR3: TGTGCCAGCAGTTCCCAGACAGGGGGTGAGCAGTACTTC.